The 9 T cell receptor beta chains in this list originate from one sample, sequenced in a study of technical replicates of blood from a few donors. Produced via immunoSEQ multiplex PCR; TCRdb's table is partial and in-frame only. The data hold some 94,000 clones, with about 96% observed a single time. The specimen was T cells isolated from PBMCs. The receptors come from a human donor in good health.

DNA of the CDR3: TGTGCCTACTCTAGCACAGATACGCAGTATTTT. Its translation: CAYSSTDTQYF. V is TRBV28 and J is TRBJ2-3; unclear D gene. Germline values: CDR1 MDHEN, CDR2 SYDVKM. This CDR3 is built from 11 residues. The V end was cut by 11 bases, the J end by 0 bases, with 6 bases between.

The chain couples TRBV6-6 to TRBJ2-1; D may be TRBD1 (6 bases). V dropped 2 bases and J dropped 7 bases, with 12 bases sitting between them. Germline values: CDR1 MNHNY, CDR2 SVGAGI (reference sequence). This CDR3 has 14 residues. The CDR3 region has the DNA TGTGCCAGCAGTTACGTTGAGCAGGGGAATGAGCAGTTCTTC. It is translated as CASSYVEQGNEQFF.

The chain has TRBV13 and TRBJ2-1; 10 bases match TRBD2. V was pared by 5 bases and J by 8 bases, with 21 bases of the junction left unmatched. The CDR3 is 19 residues long. Germline values: CDR1 PRHDT, CDR2 FYEKMQ (reference sequence). The DNA for the CDR3 is TGTGCCAGCAGCCCATACCCCTTTAGCGGGAGGAGGGTCTTGGATGAGCAGTTCTTC. Its translation is CASSPYPFSGRRVLDEQFF.

This rearrangement joins TRBV18 to TRBJ1-2; the D is unclear. The CDR3 spans 13 residues. The germline V and J ends were trimmed by 1 base and 4 bases, with 7 bases remaining between them. The V gene's germline CDR1 is KGHSH and CDR2 LQKENI. The CDR3 DNA reads TGTGCCAGCTCACCACAACCGGGCTATGGCTACACCTTC. Its translation is CASSPQPGYGYTF.

The chain links TRBV9 to TRBJ2-1, with D maybe TRBD1 (5 bases). Trimming shortened V by 1 base and J by 5 bases, and 10 bases separated the two germline ends. The CDR3 is 14 amino acids. Germline CDR1 is SGDLS and CDR2 is YYNGEE. CDR3 residues: CASSVQGKDNEQFF. The CDR3 region has the DNA TGTGCCAGCAGCGTACAGGGAAAAGACAATGAGCAGTTCTTC.

The V gene is TRBV6-1, the J gene TRBJ2-1, with TRBD2 matching 9 bases. Trimming cost V 2 bases and J 3 bases; bases outside gene matches: 2. This CDR3 region has 15 residues. The V gene's germline CDR1 is MNHNS and CDR2 SASEGT. CDR3 coding DNA: TGTGCCAGCAGTGAACAGACTAGCGGCTACAATGAGCAGTTCTTC. Its protein product is CASSEQTSGYNEQFF.

The CDR3 sequence: CASSRPGPGNQPQHF. The CDR3 DNA reads as TGCGCCAGCAGCCGACCAGGCCCTGGCAATCAGCCCCAGCATTTT. The V gene is TRBV4-1, the J gene TRBJ1-5; no clear D gene. This CDR3 has 15 residues. Germline CDR1 MGHRA, CDR2 YSYEKL. V lost 4 bases, J lost 2 bases, and 12 bases lay in between.

The chain links TRBV5-5 to TRBJ2-3; TRBD2 might be the D (5 bases). The germline CDR1 and CDR2 sequences are SGHKS and YYEKEE (reference sequence). The CDR3 is 13 amino acids. Trimming left V 2 bases short and J 4 bases short, with 8 bases between. For the CDR3, the DNA is TGTGCCAGCAGCTTTGGGAGATCAGATACGCAGTATTTT. Its protein product is CASSFGRSDTQYF.

This sequence joins TRBV5-4 and TRBJ2-1; 8 bases align to TRBD1. Germline V CDR1 and CDR2: SGHNT, YYREEE (reference sequence). J gave up 5 bases and V 2 bases, and 6 bases lay outside the gene matches. This CDR3 is built from 15 residues. The CDR3 DNA reads as TGTGCCAGCAGCTTCGACAGGGGTCCCAACAATGAGCAGTTCTTC. This gives the protein CASSFDRGPNNEQFF.